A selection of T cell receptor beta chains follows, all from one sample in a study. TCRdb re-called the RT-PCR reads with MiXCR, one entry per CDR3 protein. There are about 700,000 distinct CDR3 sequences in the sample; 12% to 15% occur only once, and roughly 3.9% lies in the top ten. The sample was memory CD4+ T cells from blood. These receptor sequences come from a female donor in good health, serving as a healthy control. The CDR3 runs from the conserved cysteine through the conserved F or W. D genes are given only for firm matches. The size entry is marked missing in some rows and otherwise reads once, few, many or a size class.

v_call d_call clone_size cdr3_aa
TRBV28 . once CASSPLAAPRGFTDTQYF
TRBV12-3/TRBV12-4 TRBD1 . CASSFGQGVYGYTF
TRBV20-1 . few CSARVRIAVTNEKLFF
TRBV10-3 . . CAIGQQNTEAFF
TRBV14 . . CASSPRRAGSRTDTQYF
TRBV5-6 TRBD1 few CASSFAGDSSGANVLTF
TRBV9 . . CASSVGEGGIVSGYTF
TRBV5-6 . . CASNSRGRGSNQPQHF
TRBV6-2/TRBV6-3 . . CASSRPYTEAFF
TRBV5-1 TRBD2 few CASSRGTSGSEQFF
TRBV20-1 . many CSARDIFGTNEQFF
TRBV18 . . CASSQARDEQYF
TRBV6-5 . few CASRRTDNQPQHF
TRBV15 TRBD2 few CATSRDLLAGVTGELFF
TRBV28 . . CASSFDGATNQPQHF
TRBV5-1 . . CASSLDGGWVDEQFF
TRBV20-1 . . CSASSGTGRNSPLHF
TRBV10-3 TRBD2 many CAIRDKRERDTDTQYF
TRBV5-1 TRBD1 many CASSLDPDRGEQFF
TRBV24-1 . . CATSPHAGANVLTF
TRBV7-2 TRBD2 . CASSLRTSGGRGTQYF
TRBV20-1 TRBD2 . CSASHREALSTDTQYF
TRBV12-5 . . CASGLFPGEPQHF
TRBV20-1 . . CSARDVTAPINSNQPQHF
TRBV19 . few CASSRGGQPQHF
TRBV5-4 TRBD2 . CASSLALAGVGEQFF
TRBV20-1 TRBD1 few CSAPDRGLNNEKLFF
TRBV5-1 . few CASSLETSGANVLTF
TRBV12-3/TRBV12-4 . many CASSFGTVGRTTEAFF
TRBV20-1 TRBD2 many CSAVAGGSDTQYF
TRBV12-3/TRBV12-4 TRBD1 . CASKMSGTGGIEGYTF
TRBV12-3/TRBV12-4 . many CASRGGHQETQYF
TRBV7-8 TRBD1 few CASSLPGQVLPQHF
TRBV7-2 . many CASSDRDQPQHF
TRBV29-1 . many CSVAGIQAGETQYF
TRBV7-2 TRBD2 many CASSPGGYTQYF
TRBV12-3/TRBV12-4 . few CASTNQLADEQFF
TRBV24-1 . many CATSRGDTDTQYF
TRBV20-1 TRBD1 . CSARGDRQSAGAFF
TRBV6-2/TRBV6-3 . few CASSQTNRATDTQYF
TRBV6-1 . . CASSEISGGQGARNKQFF
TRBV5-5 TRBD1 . CASSLFGTGGTGANVLTF
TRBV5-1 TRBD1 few CASSLDPTGSNTEAFF
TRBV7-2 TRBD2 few CASSSVSGLAGLETQYF
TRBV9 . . CASSGQDGTQYF
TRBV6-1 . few CASSDLGTTYGYTF
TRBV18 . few CASVGDSDYGYTF
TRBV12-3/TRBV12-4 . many CASSLVLGLTGNIQYF
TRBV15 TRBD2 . CATSRDRASGGEQFF
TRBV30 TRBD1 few CAWSVGTVNEKLFF
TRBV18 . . CASSPAARGTYEQYF
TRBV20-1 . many CSARQRNEKLFF
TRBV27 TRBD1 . CASSPLQGSSSGANVLTF
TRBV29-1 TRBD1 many CSVERGPNYGYTF
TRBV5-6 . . CASSWGLDSPLHF
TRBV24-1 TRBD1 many CATSDPGQGAEEQYF
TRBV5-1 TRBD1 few CASSPGGTGVFSYEQYF
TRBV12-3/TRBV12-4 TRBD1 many CASSLGDSSTDTQYF
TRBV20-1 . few CSACPVYNEQFF
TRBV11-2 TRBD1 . CASSPGTESGETQYF